Here is one TCR beta chain with its context. The source of the sample is a study of control samples from healthy donors and cancer patients. This CDR3 spans 14 amino acids. Per germline, CDR1 MNHEY and CDR2 SVGAGI. V was clipped by 7 bases and J by 3 bases, with 15 bases between them. The repertoire was sequenced with immunoSEQ multiplex PCR; TCRdb's copy has only in-frame clones and lacks some. The sample carries under 200,000 clones, over 90% recorded once. This sequence originates from a woman younger than 45 in good health. The material sequenced was blood. The chain employs TRBV6-5 and TRBJ1-2, with unresolved D. CDR3 in amino acids: CASKNAGRHYGYTF. CDR3 coding DNA: TGTGCCAGCAAAAATGCAGGCCGGCACTATGGCTACACCTTC.